Listed here are 21 T cell receptor beta chains from one sample, sequenced in a study of blood T cell repertoires in COVID-19. Generated by immunoSEQ multiplex PCR, the TCRdb table keeps only in-frame clones and is missing some. This sample has about 280,000 clones; 85% to 90% occur once, and the top ten carry about 4.6%. The material sequenced was peripheral blood. The receptors come from a man aged 35-49 years with acute or convalescent COVID-19.

The rearrangement links TRBV5-1 to TRBJ2-3; TRBD2 matches at 9 bases. After removal of 6 bases from V and 3 bases from J, the junction contained 5 bases not matched to a gene. The CDR3 spans 14 residues. Germline V gives CDR1 SGHRS, CDR2 YFSETQ. The CDR3 spells CASMALAGTDTQYF. CDR3 in DNA: TGCGCCAGCATGGCGCTAGCGGGGACAGATACGCAGTATTTT.

This clone was seen a handful of times. J is TRBJ1-5 and V is TRBV24-1; 9 nucleotides line up with TRBD1. The CDR3 totals 17 residues. The V gene end was trimmed by 3 bases and the J gene end by 2 bases; junction bases not matched to a gene: 7. Per the germline V gene, CDR1 is KGHDR and CDR2 is SFDVKD. The CDR3 here is CATSDPGTGFGNQPQHF. In DNA form, the CDR3 reads TGTGCCACCAGTGATCCCGGGACAGGGTTCGGCAATCAGCCCCAGCATTTT.

This chain uses TRBV27 with TRBJ1-1, with TRBD1 identical over 9 bases. Per germline, CDR1 MNHEY and CDR2 SMNVEV (reference sequence). This CDR3 has 16 amino acids. The junction had 13 bases not matched to a gene; V was cut back by 6 bases and J by 5 bases. CDR3 in amino acids: CASSKDQTGGKTEAFF. The CDR3 DNA reads TGTGCCAGCAGCAAAGATCAGACAGGGGGAAAAACTGAAGCTTTCTTT.

This rearrangement joins TRBV6-1 to TRBJ1-1, with D hard to call. Germline CDR1 MNHNS, CDR2 SASEGT. Trimming removed 3 bases at V and 5 bases at J, with 22 bases between. The CDR3 is 17 amino acids. As DNA, the CDR3 is TGTGCCAGCAGTGATAACAGCAGGTATCTACGAGGGACTGAAGCTTTCTTT. Translated: CASSDNSRYLRGTEAFF.

This clone was picked up one time. The V call is TRBV5-1, the J call TRBJ1-6; the D is unclear. The V gene's germline CDR1 is SGHRS and CDR2 YFSETQ. The CDR3 contains 14 residues. Trimming took off 2 bases at V and 7 bases at J, with 10 bases between the two ends. As DNA, the CDR3 is TGCGCCAGCAGCTTAGAGAGTTCAAATTCACCCCTCCACTTT. This gives the protein CASSLESSNSPLHF.

The chain has TRBV3-1 (or the pseudogene TRBV3-2) and TRBJ1-2; a possible D gene is TRBD1 (5 bases). The V gene lost 4 bases and the J gene lost 3 bases, with 12 bases spanning the gap. Germline V gene sequence: CDR1 LGHDT, CDR2 YNNKEL (reference sequence). The CDR3 loop spans 14 amino acids. The CDR3 is CASSRGIIDYGYTF. Here the CDR3 DNA reads TGTGCCAGCAGCCGGGGCATTATCGACTATGGCTACACCTTC.

In its sample, this clone was seen a few times. V usage is TRBV7-9 and J usage is TRBJ1-1; D may be TRBD1 (6 bases). CDR3 length equals 13 residues. Germline V CDR1 and CDR2: SEHNR, FQNEAQ (reference sequence). Trimming shortened V by 4 bases and J by 6 bases, and 12 bases separated the two germline ends. For the CDR3, the DNA is TGTGCCAGCAGCTCACAGGGAGGGGCTGAAGCTTTCTTT. Protein: CASSSQGGAEAFF.

The chain employs TRBV6-5 and TRBJ1-1, with a weak D call TRBD1 (5 bases). Germline-derived CDR1 and CDR2 are MNHEY and SVGAGI. The V end lost 5 bases, the J end lost 2 bases, and 12 bases lay between the germline ends. CDR3 length equals 14 residues. This CDR3 reads CASSLDRTNTEAFF. Here the CDR3 DNA reads TGTGCCAGCAGTCTAGACAGAACTAACACTGAAGCTTTCTTT.

This clone showed up just a few times. The rearrangement uses TRBV27 and TRBJ1-2; D not certain. The germline CDR1 and CDR2 sequences are MNHEY and SMNVEV (reference sequence). Trimming took off 2 bases at V and 3 bases at J, with 7 bases between the two ends. This CDR3 has 13 amino acids. The CDR3 DNA is TGTGCCAGCAGTTTAAATCCGTACTATGGCTACACCTTC. Protein product: CASSLNPYYGYTF.

This chain uses TRBV6-5 with TRBJ2-1; a possible D gene is TRBD1 (6 bases). Trimming removed 6 bases at V and 8 bases at J, with 20 bases between. The CDR3 is 15 amino acids. Per the germline V gene, CDR1 is MNHEY and CDR2 is SVGAGI. The CDR3 sequence: CASRPRGRSWDEQFF. The CDR3 DNA follows: TGTGCCAGCAGACCCAGGGGTAGATCGTGGGATGAGCAGTTCTTC.

The chain has TRBV6-5 and TRBJ2-7, with a weak D call TRBD1 (6 bases). Germline V gene sequence: CDR1 MNHEY, CDR2 SVGAGI. This CDR3 comprises 15 residues. Trimming pared 2 bases from V and 2 bases from J, leaving 13 bases between. CDR3 in amino acids: CASSYRAGATYEQYF. In nucleotides, the CDR3 is TGTGCCAGCAGTTACAGGGCAGGGGCGACCTACGAGCAGTACTTC.

The V and J genes are TRBV13 and TRBJ1-2, with D possibly TRBD1 on 5 matching bases. This CDR3 spans 14 amino acids. The V end lost 1 base, the J end lost 2 bases, and 8 bases lay between the germline ends. Germline CDR1 is PRHDT and CDR2 is FYEKMQ (reference sequence). In DNA, the CDR3 is TGTGCCAGCAGCTTAGTAGGGGCGAACTATGGCTACACCTTC. This encodes CASSLVGANYGYTF.

This chain connects TRBV6-6 to TRBJ1-1, with 7 bases lining up with TRBD1. CDR1 is MNHNY and CDR2 is SVGAGI in the germline V gene (reference sequence). The CDR3 spans 16 residues. The V and J ends lost 6 bases and 1 base, in that order; junction bases with no gene match: 11. The CDR3 sequence: CASSPGQTSENTEAFF. The CDR3 DNA reads TGTGCCAGCAGCCCGGGACAGACGAGCGAGAACACTGAAGCTTTCTTT.

V and J are TRBV11-3 and TRBJ1-1; TRBD1 is a possible D gene (5 bases). This CDR3 comprises 12 residues. Trimming cost V 5 bases and J 8 bases, with 12 bases left between them. CDR1 is SGHNT and CDR2 is YENEEA in the germline V gene. The CDR3 sequence: CASSPRGGEAFF. In DNA, the CDR3 is TGTGCCAGCAGCCCTAGGGGAGGCGAAGCTTTCTTT.

The CDR3 spells CASSPNRGGGELFF. The CDR3 bases are TGTGCCAGCAGTCCAAACAGGGGAGGCGGGGAGCTGTTTTTT. This chain links TRBV9 with TRBJ2-2; D might be TRBD1 (7 bases). The CDR3 length is 14 residues. The V gene's germline CDR1 is SGDLS and CDR2 YYNGEE. Trimming left V 5 bases short and J 7 bases short, with 15 bases between.

CDR3 bases: TGTGCCAGCAGTCCGTTGGACAGAGATTCACCCCTCCACTTT. Translating it yields CASSPLDRDSPLHF. The chain joins TRBV6-5 to TRBJ1-6; a possible D gene is TRBD1 (6 bases). The CDR3 totals 14 residues. V was cut by 5 bases and J by 8 bases, with 13 bases left in between. Germline V lookup: CDR1 MNHEY, CDR2 SVGAGI.

The chain links TRBV2 to TRBJ2-6; 8 nucleotides match TRBD1. Germline V gives CDR1 SNHLY, CDR2 FYNNEI. J gave up 0 bases and V 6 bases, and 4 bases lay outside the gene matches. The length of the CDR3 is 16 residues. CDR3 DNA: TGTGCCAGCAGGTGGACAGGGAGCTCTGGGGCCAACGTCCTGACTTTC. This sequence encodes CASRWTGSSGANVLTF.

This chain links TRBV2 with TRBJ1-2; 8 positions match TRBD1. V lost 8 bases and J lost 7; bases outside the gene matches: 3. The CDR3 loop spans 11 amino acids. Germline CDR1 is SNHLY and CDR2 is FYNNEI. In nucleotides, the CDR3 is TGTGCCAGCGGACAGGGCAGTGGCTACACCTTC. This translates into CASGQGSGYTF.

J is TRBJ2-7 and V is TRBV12-2; the D call TRBD1 from the table was never checked on the DNA. TRBV12-2 is termed a pseudogene. This CDR3 has 15 amino acids. CDR3 residues: CASRYRGSSSYEQYF. The CDR3 nucleotides read TGTGCAAGTCGGTACAGGGGATCCAGCTCCTACGAGCAGTACTTC.

The chain is built from TRBV5-1 and TRBJ1-3; D call uncertain. Trimming removed 4 bases at V and 4 bases at J, with 15 bases between. CDR3 length: 15 residues. Germline V gene data show CDR1 as SGHRS and CDR2 as YFSETQ. The CDR3 DNA is TGCGCCAGCAGCCCAGACACCTTCAGCGGAAACACCATATATTTT. It specifies CASSPDTFSGNTIYF.

V is TRBV5-8 and J is TRBJ2-7; D is uncertain. The CDR3 is 14 amino acids. Looked up from germline, CDR1 is SGHTS and CDR2 is YDEGEE. V was shortened by 1 base and J by 0 bases, with 8 bases between the two germline ends. CDR3 in DNA: TGTGCCAGCAGCTTGAGCCGCTACTCCTACGAGCAGTACTTC. Protein sequence: CASSLSRYSYEQYF.